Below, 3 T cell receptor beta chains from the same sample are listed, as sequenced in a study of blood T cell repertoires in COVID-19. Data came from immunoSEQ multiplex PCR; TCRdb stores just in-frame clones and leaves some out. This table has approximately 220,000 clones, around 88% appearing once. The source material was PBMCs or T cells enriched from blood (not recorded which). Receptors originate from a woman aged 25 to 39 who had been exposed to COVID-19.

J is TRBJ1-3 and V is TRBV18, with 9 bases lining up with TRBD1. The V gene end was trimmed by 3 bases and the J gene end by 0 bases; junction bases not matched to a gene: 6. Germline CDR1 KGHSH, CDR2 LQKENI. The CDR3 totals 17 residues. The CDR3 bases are TGTGCCAGCTCACCCTCTACAGGGGGCCTCTCTGGAAACACCATATATTTT. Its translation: CASSPSTGGLSGNTIYF.

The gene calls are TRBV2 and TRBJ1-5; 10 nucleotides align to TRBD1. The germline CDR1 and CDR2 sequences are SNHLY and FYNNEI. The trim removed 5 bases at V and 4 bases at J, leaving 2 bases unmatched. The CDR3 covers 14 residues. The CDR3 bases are TGTGCCAGCAGTTGGGACAGGGGAAATCAGCCCCAGCATTTT. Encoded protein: CASSWDRGNQPQHF. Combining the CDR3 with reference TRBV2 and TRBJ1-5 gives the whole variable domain EPEVTQTPSHQVTQMGQEVILRCVPISNHLYFYWYRQILGQKVEFLVSFYNNEISEKSEIFDDQFSVERPDGSNFTLKIRSTKLEDSAMYFCASSWDRGNQPQHFGDGTRLSIL.

The CDR3 sequence is CASSTLAGSPDTQYF. The CDR3 bases are TGTGCCAGCAGTACCTTAGCGGGGAGCCCAGATACGCAGTATTTT. V and J are TRBV27 and TRBJ2-3; 8 bases fit TRBD2. After removal of 5 bases from V and 4 bases from J, the junction contained 8 bases not matched to a gene. This CDR3 spans 15 amino acids. Germline CDR1 reads MNHEY; CDR2 reads SMNVEV (reference sequence).